The 2 T cell receptor beta chains given below trace back to one sample, sequenced in a study of shared clonotypes between healthy human individuals. Profiling relied on immunoSEQ multiplex PCR, and the TCRdb table lists in-frame clones only, not all of them. The sample records about 520,000 clones, 70% to 85% being singletons. Sequencing was done on a sample of PBMCs. All receptors come from a woman aged 40 to 50 in good health. Some clones in this sample may be carry-over from other donors' samples.

This chain uses TRBV6-1 with TRBJ1-4, with TRBD1 matching over 8 bases. V gave up 6 bases and J gave up 5 bases; unmatched junction bases: 8. The CDR3 has 15 residues. Germline V gene data show CDR1 as MNHNS and CDR2 as SASEGT. As DNA, the CDR3 is TGTGCCAGCAGGGGCACAGGGGGAGGGAATGAAAAACTGTTTTTT. Its translation is CASRGTGGGNEKLFF.

This clone has a handful of counts. The chain couples TRBV2 to TRBJ2-5, with D possibly being TRBD1 (6 bases). V was cut by 7 bases and J by 4 bases, with 10 bases left in between. CDR3 length: 12 amino acids. Germline assignment: CDR1 SNHLY and CDR2 FYNNEI. CDR3 residues: CASTTTGETQYF. The CDR3, as DNA: TGTGCCAGCACTACGACAGGAGAGACCCAGTACTTC.